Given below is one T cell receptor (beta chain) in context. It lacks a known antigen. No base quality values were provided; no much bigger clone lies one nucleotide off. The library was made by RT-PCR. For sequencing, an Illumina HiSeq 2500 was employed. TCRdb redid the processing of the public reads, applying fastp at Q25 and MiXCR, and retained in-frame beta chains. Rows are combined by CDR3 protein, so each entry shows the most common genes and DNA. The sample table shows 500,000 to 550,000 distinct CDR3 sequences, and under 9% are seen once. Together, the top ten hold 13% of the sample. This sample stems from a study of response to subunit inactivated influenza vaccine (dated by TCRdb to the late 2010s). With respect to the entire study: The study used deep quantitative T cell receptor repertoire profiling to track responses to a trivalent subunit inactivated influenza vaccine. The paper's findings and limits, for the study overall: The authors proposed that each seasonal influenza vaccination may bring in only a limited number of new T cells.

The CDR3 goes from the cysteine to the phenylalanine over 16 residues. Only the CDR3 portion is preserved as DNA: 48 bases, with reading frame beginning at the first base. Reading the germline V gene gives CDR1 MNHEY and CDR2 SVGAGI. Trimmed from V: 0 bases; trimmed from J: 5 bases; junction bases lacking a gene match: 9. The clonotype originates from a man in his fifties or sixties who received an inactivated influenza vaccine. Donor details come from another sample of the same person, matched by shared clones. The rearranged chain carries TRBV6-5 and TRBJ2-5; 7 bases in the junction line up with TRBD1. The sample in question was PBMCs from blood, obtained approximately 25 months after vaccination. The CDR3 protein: CASSYSGQAVTETQYF. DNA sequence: TGTGCCAGCAGTTACTCTGGACAGGCCGTAACTGAGACCCAGTACTTC.